Shown below are 23 T cell receptor beta chains from a single sample sequenced in a study of T cell responses to AZD1222 COVID-19 vaccine listed by TCRdb under 2021. This specimen's time point label, interpreted: baseline before first vaccination. Receptors were amplified or captured by the immunoSEQ multiplex PCR assay. TCRdb retrieved this table from immuneACCESS and kept in-frame rearrangements only. Not all clones are present; in checked studies, unresolved V genes account for under half, and no reason is known for the remainder. The sample table holds about 92,000 clones, of which around 86% were seen once. The top ten hold 9.5% to 13% of the sample. Here the sequenced sample was peripheral blood, taken on day 0 of AZD1222 vaccination. The receptor source for this set is an adult in good health.

This clone was seen just once. The J gene is TRBJ2-3, the V gene TRBV2; possible D gene TRBD1, 7 bases. Trimming cost V 6 bases and J 5 bases, with 21 bases left between them. CDR3 length: 16 amino acids. Per the germline V gene, CDR1 is SNHLY and CDR2 is FYNNEI. CDR3 amino acids: CASRGQGGLPGDTQYF. Here the CDR3 DNA reads TGTGCCAGCAGAGGCCAGGGGGGACTGCCTGGAGATACGCAGTATTTT.

The chain has TRBV5-1 and TRBJ2-5; D is perhaps TRBD1 (5 bases). The CDR3 sequence is 15 residues long. V was shortened by 0 bases and J by 5 bases, with 14 bases between the two germline ends. Germline CDR1 reads SGHRS; CDR2 reads YFSETQ. This chain's CDR3 is CASSLAARAGETQYF. CDR3 DNA: TGCGCCAGCAGCTTGGCCGCCAGGGCTGGGGAGACCCAGTACTTC.

The rearrangement links TRBV5-4 to TRBJ2-1; 9 bases match TRBD2. CDR3 length: 15 amino acids. V lost 1 base to trimming and J lost 6 bases; unmatched junction nucleotides: 5. Germline lookup yields CDR1 SGHNT and CDR2 YYREEE (reference sequence). The CDR3 nucleotides are TGTGCCAGCAGCTTGAAACTAGCGGGCCTCAATGAGCAGTTCTTC. Translation: CASSLKLAGLNEQFF.

The rearrangement links TRBV4-2 to TRBJ2-2, with 12 bases identical to TRBD2. The length of the CDR3 is 17 residues. Losses at the gene ends were 0 bases for V and 1 base for J; bases not matched to a gene: 0. Germline-derived CDR1 and CDR2 are LGHNA and YNFKEQ. CDR3 sequence (DNA): TGTGCCAGCAGCCAAGAGGGACTAGCGGGGAACACCGGGGAGCTGTTTTTT. Amino acids: CASSQEGLAGNTGELFF.

The chain is built from TRBV28 and TRBJ1-2; maybe TRBD1 (5 bases). The CDR3 has 13 amino acids. V was trimmed by 6 bases and J by 8 bases, leaving 16 bases between them. Germline V lookup: CDR1 MDHEN, CDR2 SYDVKM. CDR3 bases: TGTGCCAGCAGATTCGGGGCCAGGGACGGCTACACCTTC. Translated: CASRFGARDGYTF.

This rearrangement joins TRBV7-8 to TRBJ1-2; perhaps TRBD1 as D (6 bases). CDR3 size: 15 residues. Germline V gene lookup returns CDR1 SGHVS and CDR2 FQNEAQ. Between the trimmed V and J ends, which lost 5 bases and 4 bases, there was a span of 17 bases. The CDR3 spells CASSLLWDTAYGYTF. The DNA of the CDR3 is TGTGCCAGCAGCCTTCTTTGGGACACCGCCTATGGCTACACCTTC.

J is TRBJ1-5 and V is TRBV18, with 8 bases matching TRBD1. The trim removed 3 bases at V and 2 bases at J, leaving 9 bases unmatched. The CDR3 consists of 17 residues. Germline CDR1 KGHSH, CDR2 LQKENI. The CDR3 here is CASSPRQGTDGNQPQHF. The CDR3 DNA sequence: TGTGCCAGCTCACCTCGACAGGGGACTGATGGCAATCAGCCCCAGCATTTT.

The chain couples TRBV11-3 to TRBJ2-2, with 10 bases that match TRBD1. Germline V CDR1 and CDR2: SGHNT, YENEEA. The V and J ends lost 2 bases and 6 bases, in that order; junction bases with no gene match: 6. CDR3 length: 16 amino acids. The CDR3 is CASSLIMTGGSGELFF. The CDR3 coding sequence is TGTGCCAGCAGCTTAATAATGACAGGGGGCTCCGGGGAGCTGTTTTTT.

This clone has more than one count but fewer than ten. This chain connects TRBV5-1 to TRBJ2-5, with a possible D match to TRBD2 (6 bases). CDR1 is SGHRS, CDR2 YFSETQ, per germline. V gave up 4 bases and J gave up 2 bases, with 15 bases separating them. The CDR3 runs 15 residues. The CDR3 protein is CASSPEGRVQETQYF. CDR3 DNA: TGCGCCAGCAGCCCGGAGGGCAGGGTACAAGAGACCCAGTACTTC.

V and J are TRBV5-8 and TRBJ2-7, with D perhaps matching TRBD1 (5 bases). There are 14 residues in the CDR3. In germline, CDR1 is SGHTS, CDR2 YDEGEE. Trimming shortened V by 7 bases and J by 2 bases, and 16 bases separated the two germline ends. The CDR3 DNA follows: TGTGCCAGCGTTCGGACACCTGAAACCTACGAGCAGTACTTC. Encoded protein: CASVRTPETYEQYF.

CDR3 amino acids: CSVVGQANTEAFF. The CDR3 DNA reads TGCAGCGTTGTGGGACAGGCGAACACTGAAGCTTTCTTT. V usage is TRBV29-1 and J usage is TRBJ1-1, with 8 bases matching TRBD1. CDR3 length: 13 residues. Germline V lookup: CDR1 SQVTM, CDR2 ANQGSEA. The trim removed 4 bases at V and 1 base at J, leaving 2 bases unmatched.

The V and J genes are TRBV19 and TRBJ1-2; D remains ambiguous. CDR3 length: 15 residues. CDR1 and CDR2 from the germline V gene are LNHDA and SQIVND (reference sequence). V lost 6 bases and J lost 5, with 19 bases in between. The CDR3 DNA reads TGTGCCAGTAGGATACCGGGCCATATTTCTTATGGCTACACCTTC. Translation: CASRIPGHISYGYTF.

This chain links TRBV2 with TRBJ2-1; D is ambiguous. The V and J ends lost 10 bases and 9 bases respectively, with 25 bases between them. The germline CDR1 and CDR2 sequences are SNHLY and FYNNEI. This CDR3 has 15 residues. The CDR3 here is CAIKAVGGSWGEQFF. CDR3 DNA sequence: TGTGCCATCAAGGCAGTTGGCGGCTCCTGGGGTGAGCAGTTCTTC.

V gene TRBV7-8 combines with J gene TRBJ1-4; 8 nucleotides line up with TRBD1. CDR3 length: 16 amino acids. Germline V gene sequence: CDR1 SGHVS, CDR2 FQNEAQ. Trimming cost V 10 bases and J 2 bases; bases outside gene matches: 12. The CDR3 region is CATNPGTGNTNEKLFF. The CDR3 region has the DNA TGTGCCACCAACCCCGGGACAGGCAACACTAATGAAAAACTGTTTTTT.

V gene TRBV19 combines with J gene TRBJ1-4; D ambiguous. The CDR3 spans 14 residues. Per the germline V gene, CDR1 is LNHDA and CDR2 is SQIVND (reference sequence). V shed 6 bases and J shed 0 bases, with 8 bases lying between them. The CDR3 region is CASRQRSTNEKLFF. The CDR3 DNA reads TGTGCCAGTAGGCAGAGATCAACTAATGAAAAACTGTTTTTT.

The gene calls are TRBV21-1 and TRBJ2-2; the table's TRBD1 call for D was not verified on the DNA. TRBV21-1 is given as a pseudogene. The length of the CDR3 is 19 residues. The CDR3 protein is CASSERSGPGQTNTGELFF. The CDR3 bases are TGTGCCAGCAGTGAGAGGAGCGGACCGGGACAAACGAACACCGGGGAGCTGTTTTTT.

Only one count was recorded for this clone. The CDR3 bases are TGTGCCAGCATTGTGGACAGGTACAATGAGCAGTTCTTC. Protein sequence: CASIVDRYNEQFF. The gene calls are TRBV6-5 and TRBJ2-1; 7 bases match TRBD1. CDR1 and CDR2 from the germline V gene are MNHEY and SVGAGI. The V and J ends lost 7 bases and 4 bases, in that order; junction bases with no gene match: 4. The CDR3 runs to 13 residues.

The rearrangement uses TRBV10-2 and TRBJ1-5; 7 bases are a match to TRBD1. The CDR3 is made up of 16 amino acids. The V gene's germline CDR1 is WSHSY and CDR2 SAAADI. The V segment lost 0 bases and the J segment 5 bases; nucleotides outside the gene matches: 7. CDR3 nucleotide sequence: TGCGCCAGCAGTGAGTCGAACAGGGGAAGGGATCAGCCCCAGCATTTT. It yields the protein CASSESNRGRDQPQHF.

The J gene is TRBJ2-7, the V gene TRBV19; 12 bases are a match to TRBD2. Germline V gene lookup returns CDR1 LNHDA and CDR2 SQIVND (reference sequence). The CDR3 loop spans 17 amino acids. The J segment lost 0 bases and the V segment lost 5 bases, leaving 8 bases of the junction unmatched. The CDR3 DNA reads as TGTGCCAGTAGTTCGGGACTAGCGGGTTGGAGCTCCTACGAGCAGTACTTC. This codes for CASSSGLAGWSSYEQYF.

The chain carries TRBV20-1 and TRBJ2-1; no definite D call. Germline V lookup: CDR1 DFQATT, CDR2 SNEGSKA (reference sequence). Deletions cut 6 bases from V and 4 bases from J, with 7 bases between. The CDR3 has 11 amino acids. In DNA, the CDR3 is TGCAGTGCCCAGTCGTACAATGAGCAGTTCTTC. It specifies CSAQSYNEQFF.

This rearrangement joins TRBV10-3 to TRBJ1-1, with 8 bases matching TRBD1. The J segment lost 3 bases and the V segment lost 9 bases, leaving 6 bases of the junction unmatched. This CDR3 has 13 amino acids. Germline V gene sequence: CDR1 ENHRY, CDR2 SYGVKD. CDR3 in DNA: TGTGCCATAAGGACAGGGAGCGACACTGAAGCTTTCTTT. This sequence encodes CAIRTGSDTEAFF.

This chain links TRBV18 with TRBJ1-1, with 7 bases lining up with TRBD1. The CDR3 totals 13 residues. The junction had 6 bases not matched to a gene; V was cut back by 5 bases and J by 6 bases. The germline gives CDR1 KGHSH, CDR2 LQKENI. CDR3 amino acids: CASSSTGPPEAFF. CDR3 in DNA: TGTGCCAGCTCATCGACAGGGCCTCCTGAAGCTTTCTTT.

The genes are TRBV3-1 (or the pseudogene TRBV3-2) and TRBJ2-5, with 7 bases identical to TRBD1. Per the germline V gene, CDR1 is LGHDT and CDR2 is YNNKEL (reference sequence). With V trimmed by 6 bases and J by 3 bases, 4 bases remained unmatched. The CDR3 runs 13 residues. CDR3 nucleotide sequence: TGTGCCAGCAGAGACACAGGGGAAGAGACCCAGTACTTC. Translated, it gives CASRDTGEETQYF.